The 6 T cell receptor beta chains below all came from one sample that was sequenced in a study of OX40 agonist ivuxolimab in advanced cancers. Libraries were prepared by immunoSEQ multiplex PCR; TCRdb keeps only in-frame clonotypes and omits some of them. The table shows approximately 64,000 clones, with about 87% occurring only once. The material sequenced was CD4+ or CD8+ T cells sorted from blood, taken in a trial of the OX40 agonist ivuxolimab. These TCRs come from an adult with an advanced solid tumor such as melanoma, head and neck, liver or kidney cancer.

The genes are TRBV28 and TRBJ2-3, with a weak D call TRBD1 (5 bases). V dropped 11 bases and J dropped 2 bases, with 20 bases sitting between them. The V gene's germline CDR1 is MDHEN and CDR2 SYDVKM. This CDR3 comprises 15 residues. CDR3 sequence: CASGRPGMNTDTQYF. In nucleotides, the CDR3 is TGTGCCTCCGGGCGGCCAGGGATGAACACAGATACGCAGTATTTT. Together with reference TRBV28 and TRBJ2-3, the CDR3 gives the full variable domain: DVKVTQSSRYLVKRTGEKVFLECVQDMDHENMFWYRQDPGLGLRLIYFSYDVKMKEKGDIPEGYSVSREKKERFSLILESASTNQTSMYLCASGRPGMNTDTQYFGPGTRLTVL.

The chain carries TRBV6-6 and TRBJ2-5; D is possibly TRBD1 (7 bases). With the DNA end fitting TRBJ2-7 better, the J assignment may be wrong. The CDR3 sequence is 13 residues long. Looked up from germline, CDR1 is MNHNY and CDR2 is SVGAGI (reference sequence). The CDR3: CASSYQGGDEQYF. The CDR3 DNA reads TGTGCCAGCAGTTATCAGGGGGGCGACGAGCAGTACTTC.

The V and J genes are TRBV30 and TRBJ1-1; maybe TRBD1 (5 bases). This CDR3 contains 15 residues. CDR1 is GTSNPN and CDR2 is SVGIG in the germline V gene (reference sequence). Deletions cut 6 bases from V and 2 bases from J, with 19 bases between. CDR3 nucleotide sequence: TGTGCCTGTTCGTCCCTTAGACAGAAAAACACTGAAGCTTTCTTT. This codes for CACSSLRQKNTEAFF.

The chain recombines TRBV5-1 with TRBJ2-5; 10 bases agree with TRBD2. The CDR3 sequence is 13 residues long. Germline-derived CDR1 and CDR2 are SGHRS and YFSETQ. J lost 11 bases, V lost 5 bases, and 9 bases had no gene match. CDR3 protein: CASSPSGSGSQYF. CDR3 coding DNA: TGCGCCAGCAGTCCTAGCGGGAGTGGAAGTCAGTACTTC. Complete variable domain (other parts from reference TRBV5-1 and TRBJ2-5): KAGVTQTPRYLIKTRGQQVTLSCSPISGHRSVSWYQQTPGQGLQFLFEYFSETQRNKGNFPGRFSGRQFSNSRSEMNVSTLELGDSALYLCASSPSGSGSQYFGPGTRLLVL.

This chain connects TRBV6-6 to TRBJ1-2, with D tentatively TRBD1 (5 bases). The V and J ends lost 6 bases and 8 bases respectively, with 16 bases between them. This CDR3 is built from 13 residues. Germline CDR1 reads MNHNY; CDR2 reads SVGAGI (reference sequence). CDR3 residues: CASRQDGRRGYTF. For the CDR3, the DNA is TGTGCCAGCAGACAGGACGGAAGAAGGGGCTACACCTTC.

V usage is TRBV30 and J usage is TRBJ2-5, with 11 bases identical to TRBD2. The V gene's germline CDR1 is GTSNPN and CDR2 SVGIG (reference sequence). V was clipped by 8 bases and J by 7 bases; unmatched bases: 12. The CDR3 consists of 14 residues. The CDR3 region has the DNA TGTGCCGGGACCCACACTAGCGGGAGTGGGACCCAGTACTTC. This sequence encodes CAGTHTSGSGTQYF.